This entry features one T cell receptor beta chain sequence. This sample is part of a study of blood T cell repertoires in COVID-19. Authors' processing steps: Researchers report that nucleated cell counts were estimated from reference gene primer amplification. Method: immunoSEQ multiplex PCR; TCRdb's copy keeps in-frame clones and lacks some. V and J calls and clone size are copied from that table; D and trimming were computed from the DNA. The sample contains tens of thousands of clones, approximately 94% of which appear only once. Trimming took off 2 bases at V and 1 base at J, with 14 bases between the two ends. The CDR3 consists of 17 residues. Germline CDR1 MDHEN, CDR2 SYDVKM.

The V and J genes are TRBV28 and TRBJ2-2, with D possibly matching TRBD1 (6 bases). Sequencing was performed on peripheral blood. The source is a human donor with active COVID-19. The donor label of this sample is uncertain. As DNA, the CDR3 is TGTGCCAGCAGTTTAGTCACGGGCAGGGGGAACACCGGGGAGCTGTTTTTT. Protein sequence: CASSLVTGRGNTGELFF.